The 14 T cell receptor beta chains reported below all come from one sample, sequenced in a study of vaccination effects on CD4 cells after COVID-19. Antigens for these TCRs are unknown. Data came from immunoSEQ multiplex PCR; TCRdb stores just in-frame clones and leaves some out. The sample gives 67,000 or so clones, roughly 72% of which show up once; approximately 3.8% is in the top ten. Antigen-specific CD4+ T cells were first expanded with viral peptide pools by the ViraFEST assay and only then sequenced. Isolating CD4+ T cells followed approximately nine days of culture. None of these healthy vaccinees had been infected with SARS-CoV-2 before vaccination. The sequences come from CD4+ T cells from PBMCs cultured with HCoV-OC43 spike peptides, collected before COVID-19 vaccination. The subset is: HCoV-OC43 spike overlapping peptide pool stimulation. These receptors all stem from a human donor who received a COVID-19 vaccine.

V and J are TRBV9 and TRBJ1-2, with D maybe TRBD1 (5 bases). Germline CDR1 SGDLS, CDR2 YYNGEE. The V end was cut by 0 bases, the J end by 8 bases, with 17 bases between. This CDR3 has 15 amino acids. The CDR3 region is CASSVGPDRPSGYTF. The CDR3, as DNA: TGTGCCAGCAGCGTAGGCCCAGACAGACCCTCCGGCTACACCTTC.

With regard to this clone: At one end, the junction sequence differs from germline, possibly due to a read error. This sequence joins TRBV24-1 and TRBJ2-1, with 7 bases identical to TRBD1. CDR3 length: 14 amino acids. From germline, CDR1 is KGHDR and CDR2 SFDVKD. The CDR3 coding sequence is TGTGCCACCAGTGACTCGGGACAGCTCAATGCGCAGTTCTTC. This translates into CATSDSGQLNAQFF.

Concerning this clone: Other DNA sequences of this sample code for an identical CDR3. This chain's CDR3 is CASSSPGGNQPQHF. The CDR3 DNA is TGTGCCAGCAGCTCCCCTGGGGGTAATCAGCCCCAGCATTTT. V usage is TRBV28 and J usage is TRBJ1-5, with a tentative D call TRBD1 (5 bases). This CDR3 is 14 amino acids long. Germline-derived CDR1 and CDR2 are MDHEN and SYDVKM. Trimming stripped 6 bases from V and 4 bases from J, with 13 bases between.

This chain links TRBV7-3 with TRBJ2-3, with 11 bases identical to TRBD2. The CDR3 is 16 amino acids. J lost 4 bases, V lost 2 bases, and 5 bases had no gene match. Germline-derived CDR1 and CDR2 are SGHTA and FQGTGA. CDR3 sequence reads: CASSLRLAGGPDTQYF. The CDR3, as DNA: TGTGCCAGCAGCTTACGGCTAGCGGGGGGACCAGATACGCAGTATTTT.

The rearrangement links TRBV9 to TRBJ1-2, with TRBD1 as a possible D gene (5 bases). V lost 3 bases, J lost 3 bases, and 18 bases lay in between. The V gene's germline CDR1 is SGDLS and CDR2 YYNGEE. CDR3 length: 16 residues. The CDR3 nucleotides are TGTGCCAGCAGCGATAACCCCTTGGGGGTAGACTATGGCTACACCTTC. This gives the protein CASSDNPLGVDYGYTF. The full variable domain, with the rest looked up from reference TRBV9 and TRBJ1-2, is DSGVTQTPKHLITATGQRVTLRCSPRSGDLSVYWYQQSLDQGLQFLIQYYNGEERAKGNILERFSAQQFPDLHSELNLSSLELGDSALYFCASSDNPLGVDYGYTFGSGTRLTVV.

The CDR3 loop reads CASGLDSFAGYTF. CDR3 DNA sequence: TGTGCTAGTGGTTTGGACTCCTTTGCTGGCTACACCTTC. The V and J genes are TRBV12-5 and TRBJ1-2; no definite D call. This CDR3 is built from 13 residues. The germline V and J ends were trimmed by 1 base and 7 bases, with 10 bases remaining between them. CDR1 and CDR2 from the germline V gene are LGHNT and FRNRAP.

This chain joins TRBV28 and TRBJ1-1; no clear D gene. CDR3 length: 12 residues. With 4 bases removed from V and 4 bases from J, the gap between germline ends came to 7 bases. CDR1 MDHEN and CDR2 SYDVKM come from the germline V gene. The CDR3 region is CASSSAVTEAFF. DNA of the CDR3: TGTGCCAGCAGTTCAGCTGTCACTGAAGCTTTCTTT.

The chain uses TRBV3-1 (or the pseudogene TRBV3-2) and TRBJ1-1; D is possibly TRBD1 (6 bases). The V and J ends lost 4 bases and 0 bases respectively, with 9 bases between them. The germline CDR1 and CDR2 sequences are LGHDT and YNNKEL (reference sequence). This CDR3 contains 14 residues. CDR3 residues: CASSRGQMNTEAFF. DNA for the CDR3: TGTGCCAGCAGCCGCGGACAGATGAACACTGAAGCTTTCTTT.

The rearrangement uses TRBV6-2 or TRBV6-3 and TRBJ1-5; TRBD1 is a possible D gene (6 bases). Trimming left V 1 base short and J 0 bases short, with 13 bases between. Germline CDR1 and CDR2: MNHEY and SVGEGT. The CDR3 sequence is 17 residues long. The CDR3, as DNA: TGTGCCAGCAGTTACTTACCGGGACACACTAGCAATCAGCCCCAGCATTTT. Translating gives CASSYLPGHTSNQPQHF.

In this sample, this clone turned up a few times. The chain has TRBV3-1 (or the pseudogene TRBV3-2) and TRBJ1-1; D uncertain. CDR3 size: 11 residues. Trimming shortened V by 4 bases and J by 5 bases, and 5 bases separated the two germline ends. Per germline, CDR1 LGHDT and CDR2 YNNKEL (reference sequence). CDR3 bases: TGTGCCAGCAGCCTAGGGACTGAAGCTTTCTTT. This sequence encodes CASSLGTEAFF.

The chain joins TRBV2 to TRBJ1-2; 7 bases match TRBD1. Germline V gene data show CDR1 as SNHLY and CDR2 as FYNNEI. The CDR3 length is 18 residues. V was pared by 4 bases and J by 0 bases, with 14 bases of the junction left unmatched. The CDR3: CASSGSGTAGTPNYGYTF. CDR3 nucleotide sequence: TGTGCCAGCAGTGGAAGCGGGACAGCCGGAACCCCTAACTATGGCTACACCTTC.

The chain joins TRBV18 to TRBJ1-2; 12 bases agree with TRBD1. This CDR3 is built from 14 residues. J gave up 7 bases and V 3 bases, and 3 bases lay outside the gene matches. The germline CDR1 and CDR2 sequences are KGHSH and LQKENI. Written as DNA, the CDR3 is TGTGCCAGCTCACCCGGGACAGGGGGCTTTGGCTACACCTTC. Its translation: CASSPGTGGFGYTF.

This sequence joins TRBV6-2 or TRBV6-3 and TRBJ2-7; the match to TRBD1 covers 9 bases. The CDR3 has 19 amino acids. The V segment lost 2 bases and the J segment 0 bases; nucleotides outside the gene matches: 14. CDR1 and CDR2 (germline): MNHEY, SVGEGT. Here the CDR3 DNA reads TGTGCCAGCAGTTACCGGAACTGGGGTAGGACAGGGGACTCCTACGAGCAGTACGTC. Encoded protein: CASSYRNWGRTGDSYEQYV.

This clone was seen a few times. V is TRBV2 and J is TRBJ2-3; no definite D call. CDR3 length: 14 residues. Germline CDR1 reads SNHLY; CDR2 reads FYNNEI. The ends were cut back, 3 bases at V and 0 bases at J, with 7 bases in the middle. CDR3 in DNA: TGTGCCAGCAGTGATCGTACCAGCACAGATACGCAGTATTTT. This codes for CASSDRTSTDTQYF. The whole variable domain, remainder taken from reference TRBV2 and TRBJ2-3, is EPEVTQTPSHQVTQMGQEVILRCVPISNHLYFYWYRQILGQKVEFLVSFYNNEISEKSEIFDDQFSVERPDGSNFTLKIRSTKLEDSAMYFCASSDRTSTDTQYFGPGTRLTVL.